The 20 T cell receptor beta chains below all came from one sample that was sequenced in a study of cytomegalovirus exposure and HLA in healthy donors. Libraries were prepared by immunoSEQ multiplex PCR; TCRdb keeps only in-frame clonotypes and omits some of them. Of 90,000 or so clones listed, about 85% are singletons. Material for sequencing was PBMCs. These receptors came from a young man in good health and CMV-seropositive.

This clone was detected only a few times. The CDR3 DNA reads TGCGCCAGCAGTGAGTCCGTTTTCCGGACTACCTTCAAAGAGCAGTTCTTC. Its translation: CASSESVFRTTFKEQFF. The genes are TRBV10-2 and TRBJ2-1, with D perhaps TRBD2 (6 bases). There are 17 residues in the CDR3. V dropped 0 bases and J dropped 10 bases, with 22 bases sitting between them. CDR1 WSHSY and CDR2 SAAADI come from the germline V gene.

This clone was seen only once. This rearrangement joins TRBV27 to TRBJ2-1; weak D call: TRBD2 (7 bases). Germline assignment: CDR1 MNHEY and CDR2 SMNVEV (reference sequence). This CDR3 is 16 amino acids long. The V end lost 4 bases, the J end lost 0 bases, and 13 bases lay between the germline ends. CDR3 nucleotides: TGTGCCAGCAGTTCCGGGGGGCCGAGCTCCTACAATGAGCAGTTCTTC. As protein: CASSSGGPSSYNEQFF.

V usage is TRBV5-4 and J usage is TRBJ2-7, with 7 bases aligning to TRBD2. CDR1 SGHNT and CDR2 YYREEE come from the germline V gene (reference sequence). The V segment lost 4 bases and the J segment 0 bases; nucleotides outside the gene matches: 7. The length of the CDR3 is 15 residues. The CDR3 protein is CASSQTGGSSYEQYV. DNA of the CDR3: TGTGCCAGCAGCCAGACTGGCGGGAGCTCCTACGAGCAGTACGTC.

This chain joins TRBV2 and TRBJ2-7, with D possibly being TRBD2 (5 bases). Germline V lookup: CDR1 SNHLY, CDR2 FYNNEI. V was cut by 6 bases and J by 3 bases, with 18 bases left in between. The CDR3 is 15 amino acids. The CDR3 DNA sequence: TGTGCCAGCAGAGACTTGCCGGACGGGGACTACGAGCAGTACGTC. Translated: CASRDLPDGDYEQYV.

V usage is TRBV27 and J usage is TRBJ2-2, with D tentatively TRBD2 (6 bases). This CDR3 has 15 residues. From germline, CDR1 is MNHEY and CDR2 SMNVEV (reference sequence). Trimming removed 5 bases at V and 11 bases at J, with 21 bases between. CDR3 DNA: TGTGCCAGCAGTAATAGGGGACTCAGTAACTCAGAGCTGTTTTTT. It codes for CASSNRGLSNSELFF.

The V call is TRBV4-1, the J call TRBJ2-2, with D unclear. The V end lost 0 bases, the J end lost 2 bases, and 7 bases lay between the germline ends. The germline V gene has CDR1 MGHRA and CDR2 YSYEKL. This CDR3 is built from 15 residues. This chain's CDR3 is CASSQDLPNTGELFF. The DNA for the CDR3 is TGCGCCAGCAGCCAAGACCTCCCCAACACCGGGGAGCTGTTTTTT.

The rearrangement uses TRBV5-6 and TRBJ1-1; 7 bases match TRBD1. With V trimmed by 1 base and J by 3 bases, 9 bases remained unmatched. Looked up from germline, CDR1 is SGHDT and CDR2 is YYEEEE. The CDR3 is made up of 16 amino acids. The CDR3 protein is CASSLTGERGYTEAFF. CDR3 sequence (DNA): TGTGCCAGCAGCTTGACAGGGGAGAGGGGATACACTGAAGCTTTCTTT. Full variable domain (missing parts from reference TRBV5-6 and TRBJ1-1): DAGVTQSPTHLIKTRGQQVTLRCSPKSGHDTVSWYQQALGQGPQFIFQYYEEEERQRGNFPDRFSGHQFPNYSSELNVNALLLGDSALYLCASSLTGERGYTEAFFGQGTRLTVV.

The CDR3 bases are TGTGCCAGCAGCCCCCAGGGGGATTTCAATCAGCCCCAGCATTTT. Its translation is CASSPQGDFNQPQHF. The chain uses TRBV9 and TRBJ1-5; 7 bases are a match to TRBD1. The CDR3 loop spans 15 amino acids. Germline V lookup: CDR1 SGDLS, CDR2 YYNGEE. V was clipped by 4 bases and J by 3 bases; unmatched bases: 7.

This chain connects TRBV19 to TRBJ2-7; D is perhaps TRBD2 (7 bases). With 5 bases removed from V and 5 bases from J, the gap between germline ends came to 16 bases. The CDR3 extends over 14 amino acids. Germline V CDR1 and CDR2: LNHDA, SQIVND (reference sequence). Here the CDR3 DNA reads TGTGCCAGTAGTTGGGGGGGCAGCTCGGACGAGCAGTACTTC. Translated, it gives CASSWGGSSDEQYF. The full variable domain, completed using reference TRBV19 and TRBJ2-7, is DGGITQSPKYLFRKEGQNVTLSCEQNLNHDAMYWYRQDPGQGLRLIYYSQIVNDFQKGDIAEGYSVSREKKESFPLTVTSAQKNPTAFYLCASSWGGSSDEQYFGPGTRLTVT.

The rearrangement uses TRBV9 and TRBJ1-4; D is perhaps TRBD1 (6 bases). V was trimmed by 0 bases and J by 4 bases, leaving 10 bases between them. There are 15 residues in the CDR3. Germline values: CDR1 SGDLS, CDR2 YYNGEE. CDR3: CASSVGTEYNEKLFF. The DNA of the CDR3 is TGTGCCAGCAGCGTAGGGACAGAATATAATGAAAAACTGTTTTTT.

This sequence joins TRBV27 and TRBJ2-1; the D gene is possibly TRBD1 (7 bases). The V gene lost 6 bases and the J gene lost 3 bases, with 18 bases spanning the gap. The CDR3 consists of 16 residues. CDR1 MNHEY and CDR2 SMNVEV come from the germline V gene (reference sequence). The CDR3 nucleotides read TGTGCCAGCAGCGGACAGGCCGGGACTTTCTACAATGAGCAGTTCTTC. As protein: CASSGQAGTFYNEQFF.

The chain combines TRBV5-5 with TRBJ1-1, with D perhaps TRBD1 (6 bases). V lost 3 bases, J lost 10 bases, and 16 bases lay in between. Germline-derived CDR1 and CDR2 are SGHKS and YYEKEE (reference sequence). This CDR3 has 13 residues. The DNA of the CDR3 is TGTGCCAGCAGCTGGGAAGGGGGGGTAGGAGCTTTCTTT. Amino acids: CASSWEGGVGAFF.

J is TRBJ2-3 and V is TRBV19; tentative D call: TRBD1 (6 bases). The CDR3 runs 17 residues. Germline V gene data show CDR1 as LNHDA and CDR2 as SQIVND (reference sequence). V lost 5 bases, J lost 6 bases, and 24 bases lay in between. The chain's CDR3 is CASSLGVFRGSGDTQYF. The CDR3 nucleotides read TGTGCCAGTAGTCTAGGGGTATTCAGGGGTTCGGGTGATACGCAGTATTTT. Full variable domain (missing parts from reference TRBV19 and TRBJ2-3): DGGITQSPKYLFRKEGQNVTLSCEQNLNHDAMYWYRQDPGQGLRLIYYSQIVNDFQKGDIAEGYSVSREKKESFPLTVTSAQKNPTAFYLCASSLGVFRGSGDTQYFGPGTRLTVL.

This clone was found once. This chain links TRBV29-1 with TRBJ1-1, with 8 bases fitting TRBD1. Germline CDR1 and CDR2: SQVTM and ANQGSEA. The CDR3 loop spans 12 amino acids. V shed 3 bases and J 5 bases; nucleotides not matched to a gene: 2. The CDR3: CSVDRGHTEAFF. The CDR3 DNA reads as TGCAGCGTTGACAGGGGGCATACTGAAGCTTTCTTT.

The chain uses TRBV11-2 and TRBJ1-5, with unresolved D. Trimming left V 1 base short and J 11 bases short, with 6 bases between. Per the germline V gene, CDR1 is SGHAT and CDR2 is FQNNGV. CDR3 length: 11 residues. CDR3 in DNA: TGTGCCAGCAGCTTAGGGGGAGCCCAGCATTTT. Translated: CASSLGGAQHF.

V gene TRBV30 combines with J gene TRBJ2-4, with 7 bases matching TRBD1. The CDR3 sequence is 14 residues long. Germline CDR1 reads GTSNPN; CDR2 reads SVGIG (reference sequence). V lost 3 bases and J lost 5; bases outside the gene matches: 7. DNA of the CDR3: TGTGCCTGGAGGAACAGGGGTTGGGAAAACATTCAGTACTTC. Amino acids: CAWRNRGWENIQYF.

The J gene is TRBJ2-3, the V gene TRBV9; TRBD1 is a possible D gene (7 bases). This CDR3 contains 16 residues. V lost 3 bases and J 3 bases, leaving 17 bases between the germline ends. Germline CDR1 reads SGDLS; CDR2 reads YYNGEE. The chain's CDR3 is CASSAGGGGQTDTQYF. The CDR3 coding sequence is TGTGCCAGCAGCGCCGGAGGAGGGGGCCAGACAGATACGCAGTATTTT. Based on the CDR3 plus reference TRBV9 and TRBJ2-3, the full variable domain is DSGVTQTPKHLITATGQRVTLRCSPRSGDLSVYWYQQSLDQGLQFLIQYYNGEERAKGNILERFSAQQFPDLHSELNLSSLELGDSALYFCASSAGGGGQTDTQYFGPGTRLTVL.

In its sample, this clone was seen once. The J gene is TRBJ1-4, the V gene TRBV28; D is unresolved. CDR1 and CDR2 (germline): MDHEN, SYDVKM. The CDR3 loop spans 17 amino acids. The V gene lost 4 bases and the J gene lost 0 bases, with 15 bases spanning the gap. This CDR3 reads CASSSEILLTTNEKLFF. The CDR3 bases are TGTGCCAGCAGTTCGGAGATACTACTGACAACTAATGAAAAACTGTTTTTT.

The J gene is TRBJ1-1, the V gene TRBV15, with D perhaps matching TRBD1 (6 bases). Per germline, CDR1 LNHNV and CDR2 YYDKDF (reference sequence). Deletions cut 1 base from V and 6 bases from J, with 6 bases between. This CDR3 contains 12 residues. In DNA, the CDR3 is TGTGCCACCAGCAGAGGACAGGCTGAAGCTTTCTTT. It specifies CATSRGQAEAFF.

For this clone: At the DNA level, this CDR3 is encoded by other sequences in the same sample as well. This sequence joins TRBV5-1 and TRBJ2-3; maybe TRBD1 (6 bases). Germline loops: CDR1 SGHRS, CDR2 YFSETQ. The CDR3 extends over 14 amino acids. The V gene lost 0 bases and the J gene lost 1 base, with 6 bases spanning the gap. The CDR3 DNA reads TGCGCCAGCAGCTTGGCAGGGGGCACAGATACGCAGTATTTT. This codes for CASSLAGGTDTQYF.